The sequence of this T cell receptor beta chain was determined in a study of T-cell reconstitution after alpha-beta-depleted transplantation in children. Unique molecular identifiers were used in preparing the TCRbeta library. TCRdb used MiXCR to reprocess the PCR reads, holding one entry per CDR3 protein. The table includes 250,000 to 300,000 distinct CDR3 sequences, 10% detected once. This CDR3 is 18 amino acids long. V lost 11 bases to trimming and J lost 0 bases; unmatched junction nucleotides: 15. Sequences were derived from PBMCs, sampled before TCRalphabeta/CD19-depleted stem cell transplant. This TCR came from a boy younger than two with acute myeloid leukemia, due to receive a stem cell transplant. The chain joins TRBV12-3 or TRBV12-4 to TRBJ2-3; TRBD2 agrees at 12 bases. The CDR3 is CAFCLETGTSGSTDTQYF. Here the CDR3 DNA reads TGTGCCTTCTGTTTAGAGACCGGGACTAGCGGGAGCACAGATACGCAGTATTTT.